Presented here are 12 T cell receptor beta chains from one specimen sequenced in a study of shared clonotypes between healthy human individuals. Naive CD8 isolation took CD45RO-negative cells positively selected for CCR7 and excluded terminally differentiated effector memory CD45RA+ cells. The repertoire was sequenced with immunoSEQ multiplex PCR; TCRdb's copy has only in-frame clones and lacks some. This table holds about 2.1 million clones, 85% to 95% found once. The sample was naive CD8+ T cells from PBMCs. These receptors came from a young man in good health. Some clones in this sample may be carry-over from other donors' samples.

This clone showed up just once. The gene calls are TRBV2 and TRBJ2-5, with 8 nucleotides matching TRBD1. The CDR3 length is 13 residues. With V trimmed by 2 bases and J by 5 bases, 1 base remained unmatched. From germline, CDR1 is SNHLY and CDR2 FYNNEI. CDR3 sequence (DNA): TGTGCCAGCAGTGAACAGGGGGCGGAGACCCAGTACTTC. Translating gives CASSEQGAETQYF.

Points on this clone: The sample carries other DNA sequences with the same CDR3. V is TRBV11-2 and J is TRBJ1-1; D uncertain. Germline V gives CDR1 SGHAT, CDR2 FQNNGV. The CDR3 is 14 amino acids. Trimming took off 0 bases at V and 0 bases at J, with 5 bases between the two ends. The CDR3 DNA sequence: TGTGCCAGCAGCTTAGACCTGATGAACACTGAAGCTTTCTTT. It yields the protein CASSLDLMNTEAFF. The full variable domain, rest sourced from reference TRBV11-2 and TRBJ1-1, is EAGVAQSPRYKIIEKRQSVAFWCNPISGHATLYWYQQILGQGPKLLIQFQNNGVVDDSQLPKDRFSAERLKGVDSTLKIQPAKLEDSAVYLCASSLDLMNTEAFFGQGTRLTVV.

The CDR3 reads CASSGVGQGLEKLFF. Written as DNA, the CDR3 is TGTGCCAGCAGTGGCGTGGGACAGGGACTTGAAAAACTGTTTTTT. The chain is built from TRBV28 and TRBJ1-4; 9 nucleotides agree with TRBD1. Trimming cost V 5 bases and J 7 bases; bases outside gene matches: 8. This CDR3 contains 15 residues. Germline CDR1 and CDR2: MDHEN and SYDVKM.

The CDR3 sequence is CASSLFGEQFF. The CDR3 DNA sequence: TGTGCCAGCAGCCTTTTTGGTGAGCAGTTCTTC. The chain carries TRBV7-2 and TRBJ2-1; no clear D gene. The V end was cut by 5 bases, the J end by 9 bases, with 8 bases between. The CDR3 is made up of 11 amino acids. From germline, CDR1 is SGHTA and CDR2 FQGNSA.

Only one count was recorded for this clone. The V and J genes are TRBV27 and TRBJ2-7, with D maybe TRBD1 (6 bases). The V gene lost 3 bases and the J gene lost 4 bases, with 10 bases spanning the gap. The CDR3 is 13 residues long. Germline CDR1 is MNHEY and CDR2 is SMNVEV (reference sequence). CDR3 DNA sequence: TGTGCCAGCAGTTTGGGGGCCGTTTACGAGCAGTACTTC. Translating it yields CASSLGAVYEQYF.

This clone was seen only once. The V gene is TRBV28, the J gene TRBJ2-7; D possibly corresponds to TRBD2 (6 bases). Trimming took off 5 bases at V and 1 base at J, with 15 bases between the two ends. Germline V gene data show CDR1 as MDHEN and CDR2 as SYDVKM. The CDR3 is made up of 15 amino acids. The CDR3 protein is CASSPIAVQSYEQYF. CDR3 sequence (DNA): TGTGCCAGCAGTCCAATAGCGGTTCAATCCTACGAGCAGTACTTC.

The V call is TRBV19, the J call TRBJ1-5; no definite D call. The germline CDR1 and CDR2 sequences are LNHDA and SQIVND (reference sequence). The CDR3 length is 13 residues. V lost 2 bases and J 4 bases, leaving 6 bases between the germline ends. CDR3: CASSINKNQPQHF. CDR3 nucleotide sequence: TGTGCCAGTAGTATAAACAAGAATCAGCCCCAGCATTTT.

A word on this clone: The same CDR3 can be traced to other DNA sequences in this sample. This sequence joins TRBV19 and TRBJ2-7, with D maybe TRBD1 (5 bases). The CDR3 spans 13 residues. V dropped 5 bases and J dropped 4 bases, with 12 bases sitting between them. Per the germline V gene, CDR1 is LNHDA and CDR2 is SQIVND (reference sequence). The CDR3 DNA sequence: TGTGCCAGTAGTGGGGCAGGGCCATACGAGCAGTACTTC. It encodes CASSGAGPYEQYF.

This chain's CDR3 is CASSRLLETEHSYEQYF. Written as DNA, the CDR3 is TGTGCCAGTAGTAGGTTACTAGAGACAGAGCACTCCTACGAGCAGTACTTC. The J gene is TRBJ2-7, the V gene TRBV19, with D perhaps matching TRBD1 or TRBD2 (5 bases each). Germline CDR1 and CDR2: LNHDA and SQIVND (reference sequence). V was trimmed by 4 bases and J by 0 bases, leaving 19 bases between them. The CDR3 runs 17 residues.

The table lists this clone with a count of one. This chain links TRBV7-9 with TRBJ2-5; TRBD1 matches 9 bases. This CDR3 has 14 residues. Per the germline V gene, CDR1 is SEHNR and CDR2 is FQNEAQ (reference sequence). Trimming at V came to 5 bases and at J to 0 bases, leaving 1 base not matched to a gene. The CDR3, as DNA: TGTGCCAGCAGCCGGGACAGGGACCAAGAGACCCAGTACTTC. This sequence encodes CASSRDRDQETQYF.

This chain uses TRBV19 with TRBJ2-7; 9 bases are shared with TRBD1. CDR1 and CDR2 (germline): LNHDA, SQIVND (reference sequence). J gave up 2 bases and V 5 bases, and 10 bases lay outside the gene matches. This CDR3 has 16 residues. CDR3 residues: CASSPYLDRGAYEQYF. CDR3 bases: TGTGCCAGTAGTCCCTACTTGGACAGGGGTGCCTACGAGCAGTACTTC.

The chain recombines TRBV4-3 with TRBJ2-7, with D tentatively TRBD1 (5 bases). The germline V gene encodes CDR1 LGHNA and CDR2 YSLEER. The V and J ends lost 3 bases and 1 base respectively, with 13 bases between them. The CDR3 loop spans 15 amino acids. CDR3 DNA sequence: TGCGCCAGCAGCCAGGCCAGAAGACAGTCCTACGAGCAGTACTTC. This gives the protein CASSQARRQSYEQYF.